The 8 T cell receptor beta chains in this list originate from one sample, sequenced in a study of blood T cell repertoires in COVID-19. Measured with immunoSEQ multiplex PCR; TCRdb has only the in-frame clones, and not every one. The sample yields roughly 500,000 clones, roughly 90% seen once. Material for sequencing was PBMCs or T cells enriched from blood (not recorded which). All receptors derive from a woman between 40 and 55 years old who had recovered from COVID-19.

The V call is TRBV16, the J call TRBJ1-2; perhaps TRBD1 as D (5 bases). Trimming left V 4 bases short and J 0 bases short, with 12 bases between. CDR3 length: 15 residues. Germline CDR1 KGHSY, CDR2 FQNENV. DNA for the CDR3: TGTGCCAGCAGCCGCGGGGCAGGTCCTAACTATGGCTACACCTTC. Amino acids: CASSRGAGPNYGYTF.

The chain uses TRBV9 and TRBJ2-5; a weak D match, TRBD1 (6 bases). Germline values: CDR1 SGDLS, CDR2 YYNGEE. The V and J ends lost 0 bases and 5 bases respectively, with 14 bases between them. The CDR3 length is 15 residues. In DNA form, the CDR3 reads TGTGCCAGCAGCGTAGCACTAGGAACAGGGGAGACCCAGTACTTC. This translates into CASSVALGTGETQYF.

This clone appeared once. CDR3 nucleotides: TGTGCCAGCTCACCAGGACTGACAGATACGCAGTATTTT. Residues: CASSPGLTDTQYF. This chain links TRBV18 with TRBJ2-3, with D possibly being TRBD2 (5 bases). This CDR3 is 13 amino acids long. V was cut by 2 bases and J by 3 bases, with 6 bases left in between. CDR1 and CDR2 (germline): KGHSH, LQKENI.

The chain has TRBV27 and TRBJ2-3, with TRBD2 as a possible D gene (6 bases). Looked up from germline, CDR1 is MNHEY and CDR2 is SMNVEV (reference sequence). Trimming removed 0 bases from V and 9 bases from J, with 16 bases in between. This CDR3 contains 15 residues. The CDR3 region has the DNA TGTGCCAGCAGTTTATCGATGGAGGGTGTAAGGACGCAGTATTTT. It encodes CASSLSMEGVRTQYF.

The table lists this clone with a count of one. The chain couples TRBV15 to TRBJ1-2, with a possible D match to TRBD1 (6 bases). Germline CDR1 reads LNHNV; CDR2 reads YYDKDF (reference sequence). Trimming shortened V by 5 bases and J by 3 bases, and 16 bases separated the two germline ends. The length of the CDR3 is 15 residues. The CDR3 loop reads CATSLSQGSDYGYTF. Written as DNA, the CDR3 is TGTGCCACCAGCCTATCACAGGGAAGTGACTATGGCTACACCTTC.

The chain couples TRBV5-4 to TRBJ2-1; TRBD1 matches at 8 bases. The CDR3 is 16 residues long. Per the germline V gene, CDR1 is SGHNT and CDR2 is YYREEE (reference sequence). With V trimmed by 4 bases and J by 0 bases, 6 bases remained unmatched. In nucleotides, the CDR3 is TGTGCCAGCAGCCCCCGGGACAGGAGCTCCTACAATGAGCAGTTCTTC. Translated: CASSPRDRSSYNEQFF.

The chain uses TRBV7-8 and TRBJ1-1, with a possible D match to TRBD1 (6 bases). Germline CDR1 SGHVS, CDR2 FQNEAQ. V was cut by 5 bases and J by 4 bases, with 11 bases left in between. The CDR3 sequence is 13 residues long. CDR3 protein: CASSLPGATEAFF. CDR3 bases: TGTGCCAGCAGCCTCCCAGGGGCCACTGAAGCTTTCTTT.

CDR3 residues: CASSEGLDEQFF. CDR3 nucleotide sequence: TGTGCCAGCAGCGAAGGACTAGATGAGCAGTTCTTC. The chain employs TRBV9 and TRBJ2-1; TRBD2 aligns across 7 bases. The CDR3 consists of 12 residues. Per the germline V gene, CDR1 is SGDLS and CDR2 is YYNGEE. V was clipped by 3 bases and J by 8 bases; unmatched bases: 2.